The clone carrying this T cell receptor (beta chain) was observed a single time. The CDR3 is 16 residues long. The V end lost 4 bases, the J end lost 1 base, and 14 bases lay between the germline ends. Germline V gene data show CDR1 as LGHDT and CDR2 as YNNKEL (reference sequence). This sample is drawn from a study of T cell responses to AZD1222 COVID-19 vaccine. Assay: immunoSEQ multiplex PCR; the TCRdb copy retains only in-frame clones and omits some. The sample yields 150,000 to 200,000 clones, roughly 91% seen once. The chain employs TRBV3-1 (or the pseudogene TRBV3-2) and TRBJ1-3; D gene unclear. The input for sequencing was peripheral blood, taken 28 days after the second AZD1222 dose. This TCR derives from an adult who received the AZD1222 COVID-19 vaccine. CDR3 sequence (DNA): TGTGCCAGCAGCCGCCCCCATTGCGGATCTGGAAACACCATATATTTT. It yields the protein CASSRPHCGSGNTIYF.